These T cell receptor beta chains were read from a single sample in a study of T cells in localized non-small cell lung cancer. Assay: immunoSEQ multiplex PCR; the TCRdb copy retains only in-frame clones and omits some. The table records 37,000 or so clones, around 90% of them present only once. The sample consisted of peripheral blood, taken before any cancer treatment. These receptors were taken from a woman between 35 and 75 years old with stage I lung adenocarcinoma. Both conserved end residues are part of each CDR3. D genes are given only for firm matches. Part of the rows lack a size; the others show once, few, many or a class for expanded clones.

>TRBV19|15|TRBD1|TRBJ1-2|NA
TGTGCCAGCCGGACAGGGGGATTTGGTCTCTATGGCTACACCTTC
CASRTGGFGLYGYTF
>TRBV5-1|13|TRBD1|TRBJ1-3|NA
TGCGCCAGCAGCGCCGGACAGGGGGGCCCCATATATTTT
CASSAGQGGPIYF
>TRBV5-1|16|NA|TRBJ2-3|NA
TGCGCCAGCAGCTTTCCCAGCCCAGGGAGCACAGATACGCAGTATTTT
CASSFPSPGSTDTQYF
>TRBV18|13|NA|TRBJ2-7|NA
TGTGCCAGCTCACCACCCCAAATCTACGAGCAGTACTTC
CASSPPQIYEQYF
>TRBV25-1|18|TRBD1|TRBJ2-3|NA
TGTGCCAGCAGTGATACCAGGGGGCGGACCGAAGGATCAGATACGCAGTATTTT
CASSDTRGRTEGSDTQYF
>TRBV10-3|15|NA|TRBJ2-1|few
TGTGCCAGCAGCAGCCGGGTCGAGATGAACAATGAGCAGTTCTTC
CASSSRVEMNNEQFF
>TRBV19|16|TRBD1|TRBJ2-2|NA
TGTGCCAGTAGGCCGGCGGGACAGGGTCACACCGGGGAGCTGTTTTTT
CASRPAGQGHTGELFF
>TRBV11-1|18|TRBD2|TRBJ2-5|few
TGTGCCAGCAGCCCCTGGTTGGTAGCGGGAGTCGGCCAAGAGACCCAGTACTTC
CASSPWLVAGVGQETQYF
>TRBV18|15|NA|TRBJ2-7|NA
TGTGCCAGCTCACCCCCGGGTGGGGAGAGGGGCGAGCAGTACTTC
CASSPPGGERGEQYF
>TRBV27|15|NA|TRBJ1-2|NA
TGTGCCAGCAGTTTAAGCCCGACAGGAAACTATGGCTACACCTTC
CASSLSPTGNYGYTF
>TRBV7-9|14|NA|TRBJ2-5|NA
TGTGCCAGCAGCCCCGACGGGGGTCAAGAGACCCAGTACTTC
CASSPDGGQETQYF
>TRBV5-5|15|NA|TRBJ1-2|NA
TGTGCCAGCAGCTGGACCGGGACAAACAACTATGGCTACACCTTC
CASSWTGTNNYGYTF
>TRBV7-6|18|NA|TRBJ1-2|NA
TGTGCCAGCAGCTCCTTACGAGAGCGAGCTGCAGGGACCTATGGCTACACCTTC
CASSSLRERAAGTYGYTF
>TRBV27|16|TRBD1|TRBJ2-1|NA
TGTGCCAGCAGTTTATCGGGGACAGAGTCCTACAATGAGCAGTTCTTC
CASSLSGTESYNEQFF
>TRBV18|14|NA|TRBJ1-2|NA
TGTGCCAGCTCACCGATAGGGGGGTCAGATGGCTACACCTTC
CASSPIGGSDGYTF
>TRBV7-2|13|NA|TRBJ1-2|NA
TGTGCCAGCAGCCCCACCCAAGGACCTTCCTACACCTTC
CASSPTQGPSYTF
>TRBV5-1|16|TRBD1|TRBJ2-7|NA
TGCGCCAGCAGCTTACAGACAGGGGGGTGCGGTGCCGAGCAGTACTTC
CASSLQTGGCGAEQYF
>TRBV7-8|16|NA|TRBJ2-1|NA
TGTGCCAGCAGCTTTAGCGGATGGGGGGCGCGCAATGAGCAGTTCTTC
CASSFSGWGARNEQFF
>TRBV30|13|NA|TRBJ1-3|NA
TGTGCCTGGAGTGTAGGGGGATCAAACACCATATATTTT
CAWSVGGSNTIYF
>TRBV5-5|19|TRBD2|TRBJ2-7|NA
TGTGCCAGCAGCTTCCGACCTAGCGGGAGGGTCCCCGCCGCCTACGAGCAGTACTTC
CASSFRPSGRVPAAYEQYF
>TRBV6-5|14|NA|TRBJ2-2|NA
TGTGCCAGCAGACCCTTACAGTGGGTAGGGGAGCTGTTTTTT
CASRPLQWVGELFF
>TRBV18|15|TRBD1|TRBJ2-3|once
TGTGCCAGCTCACCAGTGGGACAGGGTACAGATACGCAGTATTTT
CASSPVGQGTDTQYF
>TRBV19|15|NA|TRBJ2-7|NA
TGTGCCAGTAGTTCCAGGGTTGCCCTCGGCTACGAGCAGTACTTC
CASSSRVALGYEQYF
>TRBV6-4|14|NA|TRBJ1-1|NA
TGTGCCAGCTCGGGTACTACCATGAACACTGAAGCTTTCTTT
CASSGTTMNTEAFF
>TRBV28|15|TRBD1|TRBJ2-3|NA
TGTGCCAGCCACCCAGGGGGCCTGAGCACAGATACGCAGTATTTT
CASHPGGLSTDTQYF
>TRBV6-5|15|TRBD1|TRBJ1-1|NA
TGTGCCAGCAGTTACGGACAGGGGGCGCCCACTGAAGCTTTCTTT
CASSYGQGAPTEAFF
>TRBV7-9|16|TRBD1|TRBJ1-2|NA
TGTGCCAGCAGCCCCTTGACAGGGGGACGACCTAATGGCTACACCTTC
CASSPLTGGRPNGYTF
>TRBV5-1|13|NA|TRBJ1-1|NA
TGCGCCAGCAGCTTGGTGTCGCCAGATGAAGCTTTCTTT
CASSLVSPDEAFF
>TRBV5-1|14|TRBD1|TRBJ1-1|NA
TGCGCCAGCAGCACGCAGGGGGTCGGCACTGAAGCTTTCTTT
CASSTQGVGTEAFF
>TRBV19|18|TRBD1|TRBJ2-2|NA
TGTGCCAGTAGTTCTCACACAGGGGTGAATAGCATCACCGGGGAGCTGTTTTTT
CASSSHTGVNSITGELFF
>TRBV11-3|14|NA|TRBJ2-4|NA
TGTGCCAGCAGCGCAAACTGGGCCGAGAACATTCAGTACTTC
CASSANWAENIQYF
>TRBV5-6|17|TRBD2|TRBJ2-3|NA
TGTGCCAGCAGCGCGGTCAGCGGGGCCACTAGCACAGATACGCAGTATTTT
CASSAVSGATSTDTQYF
>TRBV28|14|NA|TRBJ2-7|once
TGTGCCAGCAGTTTTATCTCGGGAGCGAGAGAGCAGTACTTC
CASSFISGAREQYF